These 20 T cell receptor beta chains were all obtained from the same sample, sequenced in a study of T cells after yellow fever vaccination. TCRdb reprocessed the 5' RACE reads via MiXCR and lists one record per CDR3 protein. Among 200,000 to 300,000 distinct CDR3 sequences, around 7% were seen once, and the ten largest hold approximately 0.84%. Sequencing used CD4+ T cells sorted from PBMCs, obtained 15 days after the yellow fever booster vaccination. All receptors come from a man aged 25 to 40 who received the YFV17D yellow fever vaccine.

In its sample, this clonotype was seen many times. The J gene is TRBJ2-3, the V gene TRBV6-5, with D perhaps TRBD1 or TRBD2 (5 bases each). Trimming left V 8 bases short and J 1 base short, with 16 bases between. The CDR3 has 15 amino acids. Germline CDR1 and CDR2: MNHEY and SVGAGI. The CDR3 loop is CASQTYRGRTDTQYF. The CDR3 DNA reads as TGTGCCAGCCAAACGTACCGGGGCCGCACAGATACGCAGTATTTT.

Only a few counts were recorded for this clonotype. The rearrangement joins TRBV4-2 to TRBJ2-7; 9 nucleotides agree with TRBD2. The ends lost 2 bases at V and 3 bases at J; junction bases unmatched: 5. The CDR3 totals 15 residues. CDR1 LGHNA and CDR2 YNFKEQ come from the germline V gene. In nucleotides, the CDR3 is TGTGCCAGCAGCCAAATAGCGGGAGTGGGCTACGAGCAGTACTTC. This sequence encodes CASSQIAGVGYEQYF.

The table lists this clonotype with a few counts. V is TRBV5-1 and J is TRBJ1-4, with TRBD1 as a possible D gene (6 bases). This CDR3 has 17 amino acids. With 0 bases removed from V and 7 bases from J, the gap between germline ends came to 19 bases. The germline gives CDR1 SGHRS, CDR2 YFSETQ. The CDR3 bases are TGCGCCAGCAGCTTGGCCTTTATCAGGGGCTCAGGTGAAAAACTGTTTTTT. Amino acid sequence: CASSLAFIRGSGEKLFF.

The chain uses TRBV11-3 and TRBJ2-1, with 9 nucleotides matching TRBD2. Germline V CDR1 and CDR2: SGHNT, YENEEA. The V segment lost 5 bases and the J segment 7 bases; nucleotides outside the gene matches: 6. The CDR3 consists of 14 residues. CDR3 sequence (DNA): TGTGCCAGCAGCCGGCGGGGGGGGGAGAATGAGCAGTTCTTC. It encodes CASSRRGGENEQFF.

The chain couples TRBV12-3 or TRBV12-4 to TRBJ2-7; perhaps TRBD2 as D (6 bases). V was cut by 4 bases and J by 2 bases, with 12 bases left in between. This CDR3 spans 14 amino acids. CDR3 sequence reads: CASSYAGTAYEQYF. The CDR3 DNA sequence: TGTGCCAGCAGTTACGCCGGGACTGCCTACGAGCAGTACTTC.

This clonotype came up a few times. This sequence joins TRBV5-4 and TRBJ2-3; TRBD2 matches 14 bases. Germline lookup yields CDR1 SGHNT and CDR2 YYREEE (reference sequence). The CDR3 runs to 15 residues. V was clipped by 9 bases and J by 3 bases; unmatched bases: 6. The CDR3 spells CATGTSGSKTDTQYF. For the CDR3, the DNA is TGTGCCACAGGGACTAGCGGGAGTAAGACAGATACGCAGTATTTT.

V and J are TRBV20-1 and TRBJ2-1; TRBD2 matches at 7 bases. Germline CDR1 reads DFQATT; CDR2 reads SNEGSKA (reference sequence). V was clipped by 0 bases and J by 8 bases; unmatched bases: 10. This CDR3 is 15 amino acids long. The CDR3 reads CSARDRTSGTHEQFF. CDR3 coding DNA: TGCAGTGCTAGAGATCGGACTAGTGGCACACATGAGCAGTTCTTC.

The CDR3 loop is CASSLWRVGANVLTF. In DNA form, the CDR3 reads TGTGCCAGCAGCTTATGGCGTGTTGGGGCCAACGTCCTGACTTTC. This rearrangement joins TRBV7-8 to TRBJ2-6, with D hard to call. CDR3 size: 15 residues. Germline-derived CDR1 and CDR2 are SGHVS and FQNEAQ. Trimming shortened V by 2 bases and J by 3 bases, and 8 bases separated the two germline ends.

This clonotype has a handful of counts. V usage is TRBV5-1 and J usage is TRBJ1-5; D is ambiguous. Trimming took off 3 bases at V and 7 bases at J, with 17 bases between the two ends. The length of the CDR3 is 15 residues. Germline CDR1 and CDR2: SGHRS and YFSETQ. The CDR3 protein is CASSSSGGAGQPQHF. The CDR3 DNA sequence: TGCGCCAGCAGCTCCTCCGGAGGCGCGGGGCAGCCCCAGCATTTT.

In its sample, this clonotype was seen many times. The chain couples TRBV7-2 to TRBJ1-5; no definite D call. Trimming took 1 base from V and 0 from J, leaving 22 bases between them. The CDR3 length is 20 residues. Germline CDR1 is SGHTA and CDR2 is FQGNSA. CDR3 coding DNA: TGTGCCAGCAGCTTAGGCTCGGCACTACGTCGAGGCTATAGCAATCAGCCCCAGCATTTT. Its translation: CASSLGSALRRGYSNQPQHF.

This clonotype was seen a few times. The chain has TRBV29-1 and TRBJ1-4; D is ambiguous. This CDR3 is 13 amino acids long. Deletions cut 4 bases from V and 5 bases from J, with 11 bases between. Germline CDR1 and CDR2: SQVTM and ANQGSEA. Written as DNA, the CDR3 is TGCAGCGTTGTTGGCGGAACAAATGAAAAACTGTTTTTT. Translated, it gives CSVVGGTNEKLFF.

This chain connects TRBV11-2 to TRBJ2-1; D assignment may be TRBD1 or TRBD2 (5 bases each). Looked up from germline, CDR1 is SGHAT and CDR2 is FQNNGV. The CDR3 extends over 13 amino acids. V lost 6 bases to trimming and J lost 9 bases, with 15 bases between them. The CDR3, as DNA: TGTGCCAGCAGACCCCTTTTGGGGGTTGAGCAGTTCTTC. Translation gives CASRPLLGVEQFF.

Remarks on this clonotype: A read error may be the cause here, since a much bigger clone is one base away. The gene calls are TRBV12-3 or TRBV12-4 and TRBJ2-7; 7 nucleotides line up with TRBD1. This CDR3 is built from 13 residues. The J segment lost 6 bases and the V segment lost 4 bases, leaving 6 bases of the junction unmatched. CDR3 amino acids: CASSSGQAGEQYF. CDR3 DNA sequence: TGTGCCAGCAGTTCAGGACAGGCTGGCGAGCAGTACTTC.

There are a few counts of this clonotype. The chain employs TRBV5-1 and TRBJ2-3; TRBD2 aligns across 12 bases. The length of the CDR3 is 17 residues. Germline V gives CDR1 SGHRS, CDR2 YFSETQ. Trimming removed 2 bases from V and 0 bases from J; junction bases left unmatched: 4. CDR3 sequence reads: CASSFPGTSGSTDTQYF. Here the CDR3 DNA reads TGCGCCAGCAGCTTCCCGGGGACTAGCGGGAGCACAGATACGCAGTATTTT.

This clonotype occurred a few times. The rearrangement uses TRBV20-1 and TRBJ2-5; no reliable D call. Germline V lookup: CDR1 DFQATT, CDR2 SNEGSKA (reference sequence). This CDR3 has 14 amino acids. V lost 1 base, J lost 2 bases, and 11 bases lay in between. In DNA form, the CDR3 reads TGCAGTGCTAGAGTTCCTGGACCGCAAGAGACCCAGTACTTC. This codes for CSARVPGPQETQYF.

The gene calls are TRBV10-3 and TRBJ2-7; the D gene is possibly TRBD2 (6 bases). Germline CDR1 is ENHRY and CDR2 is SYGVKD. V was clipped by 10 bases and J by 4 bases, with 20 bases between them. The CDR3 extends over 14 amino acids. Written as DNA, the CDR3 is TGTGCCAACTCCTTGGGGCGGGCGGGATACGAGCAGTACTTC. It is translated as CANSLGRAGYEQYF.

Details on this clonotype: Given a much more abundant clone one base away, this may be a read error. The chain recombines TRBV20-1 with TRBJ2-1, with a possible D match to TRBD1 (6 bases). The CDR3 contains 13 residues. CDR1 is DFQATT, CDR2 SNEGSKA, per germline (reference sequence). In DNA form, the CDR3 reads TGCAGTGCTAGCGAGGGGGTGGTCAATGGGCAGTTCTTC. Translating gives CSASEGVVNGQFF.

The sample holds a few counts of this clonotype. The rearrangement uses TRBV29-1 and TRBJ2-3, with D unclear. Germline CDR1 and CDR2: SQVTM and ANQGSEA. CDR3 length: 9 amino acids. Trimming removed 3 bases at V and 6 bases at J, with 1 base between. The chain's CDR3 is CSVDDTQYF. The CDR3 bases are TGCAGCGTTGACGATACGCAGTATTTT.

The chain employs TRBV5-4 and TRBJ2-1; 7 nucleotides match TRBD2. Trimming took 4 bases from V and 8 from J; bases not matched to a gene: 15. This CDR3 region has 16 residues. In germline, CDR1 is SGHNT, CDR2 YYREEE (reference sequence). Here the CDR3 reads CASSPGGAGRNHEQFF. For the CDR3, the DNA is TGTGCCAGCAGCCCGGGAGGCGCCGGGAGAAACCATGAGCAGTTCTTC.

The chain uses TRBV7-8 and TRBJ1-1, with D perhaps matching TRBD1 (6 bases). The CDR3 runs 16 residues. Germline CDR1 and CDR2: SGHVS and FQNEAQ. V was trimmed by 1 base and J by 1 base, leaving 13 bases between them. DNA for the CDR3: TGTGCCAGCAGCTTAGGAGCAGGGGCCAGGAACACTGAAGCTTTCTTT. It codes for CASSLGAGARNTEAFF.